Listed below are T cell receptor beta chains from one sample, sequenced in a study of T cell repertoires in cytomegalovirus infection. TCRdb analysed the reads with MiXCR anew, one entry per CDR3 protein. This sample has 69,000 or so distinct CDR3 sequences, with about 30% found just once. These receptors' targets are unknown. The sequencing used CD8+ T cells from cultured PBMCs, collected from culture after CMV antigen stimulation. All receptors derive from a human donor in good health (CMV status not recorded). Some clones in this sample may be carry-over from other donors' samples. The CDR3 runs from the conserved cysteine through the conserved F or W. D genes are given only for firm matches.

v_call,j_call,d_call,cdr3_aa
TRBV5-3,TRBJ1-1,.,CARSLDREVVIEEAFF
TRBV11-2,TRBJ1-2,.,CASSSDPRAGTRGYTF
TRBV6-2/TRBV6-3,TRBJ1-2,.,CASTDWGAAVRYGYTF
TRBV4-3,TRBJ1-1,TRBD1,CASSLGTANTEAFF
TRBV27,TRBJ2-6,TRBD2,CASSSPTSPGANVLTF
TRBV7-2,TRBJ2-5,.,CASSLGIRLATGETQYF
TRBV9,TRBJ2-3,.,CASTQGGSTDTQYF
TRBV9,TRBJ2-7,TRBD2,CASSVAGGTEQYF
TRBV27,TRBJ2-1,.,CASSLSPHEQFF
TRBV20-1,TRBJ1-2,.,CSAREPVLVGYTF
TRBV6-1,TRBJ2-1,TRBD1,CASSETLGTGDEQFF
TRBV19,TRBJ2-5,TRBD1,CASSIDRGETQYF
TRBV27,TRBJ2-6,.,CASSHPGIGANVLTF
TRBV5-8,TRBJ1-4,.,CASSQELDSTNEKLFF
TRBV27,TRBJ1-2,.,CASSLSVAEENYGYTF
TRBV4-1,TRBJ2-7,.,CASSLSTGTSYEQYF
TRBV7-6,TRBJ1-1,.,CASSLVAGWNTEAFF
TRBV7-3,TRBJ2-3,TRBD2,CASSASGGVTDTQYF
TRBV6-2/TRBV6-3,TRBJ2-4,.,CASSRRDAKNIQYF
TRBV7-3,TRBJ2-1,TRBD2,CASSPLAGESYNEQFF
TRBV7-6,TRBJ2-1,TRBD2,CASRGGWAEEQFF
TRBV4-3,TRBJ2-7,TRBD2,CASSPQASGGSYEQYF
TRBV6-1,TRBJ2-3,.,CASSAAFSSTDTQYF
TRBV7-6,TRBJ2-3,.,CASSWGWEYEADTQYF
TRBV15,TRBJ2-7,.,CATSRTVPSSYEQYF
TRBV7-2,TRBJ2-7,TRBD1,CASSGQTGGMNEQYF
TRBV28,TRBJ2-3,.,CASREHTQYF
TRBV4-2,TRBJ1-1,.,CASSQGSYGPTEAFF
TRBV5-5,TRBJ2-1,TRBD2,CASSLELAGGAEQFF
TRBV5-4,TRBJ2-7,.,CASSWNGKEQYF
TRBV14,TRBJ2-1,TRBD1,CASTPRQGVNEQFF
TRBV6-5,TRBJ2-7,.,CASSSIRGTNYEQYF